This record looks at one T cell receptor (beta chain) sequence and its context. Germline-derived CDR1 and CDR2 are SGHAT and FQNNGV. This CDR3 has 16 residues. The germline V and J ends were trimmed by 5 bases and 3 bases, with 16 bases remaining between them. Individuals aged about 18 to 89 years were recruited from fewer than 30 US areas. This record belongs to a study of blood T cell repertoires in COVID-19. In the source study's methods: Quantification of nucleated cells was approximated via reference gene primer amplification. The table came from immunoSEQ multiplex PCR; TCRdb's copy has only in-frame clones and leaves some out. The V and J calls and clone size were taken over from that table, and D and trimming were inferred from the DNA. The repertoire holds more than 200,000 clones, with about nine tenths as singletons.

The chain carries TRBV11-2 and TRBJ1-4; D is possibly TRBD1 (5 bases). This receptor was identified in a woman aged 30 to 39 with acute COVID-19. The sequenced sample was PBMCs or T cells enriched from blood (not recorded which). The CDR3 DNA sequence: TGTGCCAGCAGCGGAGGGGCTGGCAGTTCTAATGAAAAACTGTTTTTT. Amino acid sequence: CASSGGAGSSNEKLFF.